The rows below give T cell receptor beta chains drawn from one sample of a study of type 1 regulatory T cells. From the reads, TCRdb called clonotypes with MiXCR, one entry per CDR3 protein. The sample has about 15,000 distinct CDR3 sequences, approximately 14% seen once. For these receptors, no antigen is known. The specimen was cultured T cells, either the whole culture or a sorted T cell fraction (not recorded which). Source of these receptors: a human donor in good health. The CDR3 runs from the conserved cysteine through the conserved F or W. A D gene is named only where the DNA matches it firmly. Expanded clones get a size class; other rows say once, few or many, or leave the size out.

clone_size	v_call	d_call	j_call	cdr3_nt	cdr3_aa
medium-sized	TRBV7-9	TRBD2	TRBJ2-7	TGTGCCAGCAGCCCTAGCGGGAGGCCCCCCTACGAGCAGTACTTC	CASSPSGRPPYEQYF
many	TRBV12-3/TRBV12-4	TRBD1	TRBJ1-5	TGTGCCAGCAGTTTAACCACAGGGGCGGGCAATCAGCCCCAGCATTTT	CASSLTTGAGNQPQHF
many	TRBV7-9	NA	TRBJ2-1	TGTGCCAGCAGCTTAACTTCAGGAGTAAATGAGCAGTTCTTC	CASSLTSGVNEQFF
many	TRBV10-3	TRBD1	TRBJ2-5	TGTGCCATCAGTGAGATTGCCAGGGGGCGGGCAGAGACCCAGTACTTC	CAISEIARGRAETQYF
few	TRBV6-1	NA	TRBJ2-2	TGTGCCAGCAAAGTATCGGGAGTAACCGGGGAGCTGTTTTTT	CASKVSGVTGELFF
many	TRBV5-1	NA	TRBJ1-1	TGCGCCAGCAGCCACGGCGTGGGCACTGAAGCTTTCTTT	CASSHGVGTEAFF
NA	TRBV19	TRBD1	TRBJ2-1	TGTGCCAGTAATAACAGGGGGCGGGTAAATGAGCAGTTCTTC	CASNNRGRVNEQFF
many	TRBV4-2	NA	TRBJ2-3	TGTGCCAGCAGCCCAGGGACCTTCACAGATACGCAGTATTTT	CASSPGTFTDTQYF
few	TRBV20-1	TRBD2	TRBJ2-1	TGCAGTGCTGGGCTAGCGGGAGGAAATGAGCAGTTCTTC	CSAGLAGGNEQFF
many	TRBV10-3	TRBD1	TRBJ2-7	TGTGCCATCAGTGGGACAGGGGGCGACGAGCAGTACTTC	CAISGTGGDEQYF
NA	TRBV7-2	TRBD1	TRBJ2-3	TGCGCCAGCAGCCAATTGGGACAGGGGGTAGATACGCAGTATTTT	CASSQLGQGVDTQYF
NA	TRBV12-3/TRBV12-4	NA	TRBJ2-5	TGTGCCAGCAGTTTAATGGGGCAAGAGACCCAGTACTTC	CASSLMGQETQYF
medium-sized	TRBV12-3/TRBV12-4	NA	TRBJ2-6	TGTGCCACCCCCCTGGGGGTGACCGGGGCCAACGTCCTGACTTTC	CATPLGVTGANVLTF
few	TRBV12-3/TRBV12-4	NA	TRBJ1-1	TGTGCCAGCACCCCAGAGGGTGAAGCTTTCTTT	CASTPEGEAFF
once	TRBV19	NA	TRBJ2-3	TGTGCCAGTAGTACCGGACTTTCAGATACGCAGTATTTT	CASSTGLSDTQYF
many	TRBV11-2	TRBD1	TRBJ1-2	TGTGCCAGCAGCCCAACGACAGGGAGCTATGGCTACACCTTC	CASSPTTGSYGYTF
many	TRBV18	NA	TRBJ1-1	TGTGCCAGCGCACAGGGATGGGACACTGAAGCTTTCTTT	CASAQGWDTEAFF
many	TRBV29-1	NA	TRBJ2-3	TGCAGCGTTGACAGGCAGACTAGCACAGATACGCAGTATTTT	CSVDRQTSTDTQYF
many	TRBV19	TRBD1	TRBJ2-4	TGTGCCAGTAGTAGACCCGGACAGGGGAACATTCAGTACTTC	CASSRPGQGNIQYF
many	TRBV7-6	NA	TRBJ1-5	TGTGCCAGCAGCTTAGCTCGGGGTAGCAATCAGCCCCAGCATTTT	CASSLARGSNQPQHF
NA	TRBV20-1	NA	TRBJ1-3	TGCAGTGCTAGACCTCCAAGCGGGCGCAGGGGTGTCGGAAACACCATATATTTT	CSARPPSGRRGVGNTIYF
NA	TRBV20-1	NA	TRBJ2-1	TGCAGTGCTAGTTCCCCCAAGCGGAGCTCCTACAATGAGCAGTTCTTC	CSASSPKRSSYNEQFF
many	TRBV9	TRBD2	TRBJ2-3	TGTGCCAGCAGCGCGACTAGCGGGGCATCCACAGATACGCAGTATTTT	CASSATSGASTDTQYF
many	TRBV6-1	NA	TRBJ2-6	TGTGCCAGGGGGGATTCTGGGGCCAACGTCCTGACTTTC	CARGDSGANVLTF
many	TRBV7-2	TRBD2	TRBJ2-3	TGTGCCAGCAGCTTGAGACTAGCGGGGTCCAGTGCAGATACGCAGTATTTT	CASSLRLAGSSADTQYF
many	TRBV6-1	TRBD1	TRBJ1-6	TGTGCCAGCAGGGTGACAGGGGATGAGAATTCACCCCTCCACTTT	CASRVTGDENSPLHF
NA	TRBV20-1	TRBD1	TRBJ2-7	TGCAGTGCAGGGTCGGGACAGTTCTACGAGCAGTACTTC	CSAGSGQFYEQYF
few	TRBV4-2	NA	TRBJ2-4	TGTGCCAGCAGCCAGGGGTCGCTCCTAGACAAAAACATTCAGTACTTC	CASSQGSLLDKNIQYF
many	TRBV10-3	TRBD2	TRBJ2-7	TGTGCCATCAAAACTAGCGGGAGCACCTACGAGCAGTACTTC	CAIKTSGSTYEQYF
many	TRBV18	TRBD1	TRBJ1-1	TGTGCCAGCTCACCGCTCCCGACAGGGGATATTGAAGCTTTCTTT	CASSPLPTGDIEAFF
NA	TRBV6-1	TRBD2	TRBJ2-3	TGTGCCAGCAGTACTAGCGGGAGCACAGATACGCAGTATTTT	CASSTSGSTDTQYF
few	TRBV29-1	TRBD2	TRBJ2-5	TGCAGCGTTGAAACGACGGCGAGCGGGACCCAGCACTTC	CSVETTASGTQHF
few	TRBV29-1	NA	TRBJ2-1	TGCAGCGGCCAAGGACTGAGCTCCTACAATGAGCAGTTCTTC	CSGQGLSSYNEQFF
NA	TRBV10-3	NA	TRBJ2-3	TGTGCCATCAGTGAGTCGATGCTTACAGATACGCAGTATTTT	CAISESMLTDTQYF
few	TRBV3-1	TRBD1	TRBJ2-7	TGTGCCAGCAGCCCTAGGACAGGATCGTACGAGCAGTACTTC	CASSPRTGSYEQYF
large	TRBV5-6	NA	TRBJ2-3	TGTGCCAGCAGCTTCCCAGGCACAGATACGCAGTATTTT	CASSFPGTDTQYF
many	TRBV30	NA	TRBJ2-1	TGTGCCTGGGAGTACGATTCATACAATGAGCAGTTCTTC	CAWEYDSYNEQFF
many	TRBV7-2	NA	TRBJ2-1	TGTGCCAGCAGCGCCCAACCGGGAACCTACAATGAGCAGTTCTTC	CASSAQPGTYNEQFF
few	TRBV4-2	NA	TRBJ2-4	TGTGCCAGCAGCCAGGCCTGGGGAGTCAGCATTCAGTACTTC	CASSQAWGVSIQYF
many	TRBV5-1	TRBD2	TRBJ2-5	TGCGCCAGCAGCTCCTCTCAGACTAGCGCAGAGACCCAGTACTTC	CASSSSQTSAETQYF
many	TRBV28	NA	TRBJ1-5	TGTGCCAGCAGTCGACGACAGCGGCTCCAGCCCCAGCATTTT	CASSRRQRLQPQHF
NA	TRBV20-1	NA	TRBJ1-2	TGCAGTGCTACGGCAGGCGGCTATGGCTACACCTTC	CSATAGGYGYTF
many	TRBV10-2	NA	TRBJ2-1	TGCGCCAGCAGTGAGTCGGCGCCTTCCTACAATGAGCAGTTCTTC	CASSESAPSYNEQFF
many	TRBV28	NA	TRBJ2-7	TGTGCCAGCAGTCCGTTGTGGAACGAGCAGTACTTC	CASSPLWNEQYF
many	TRBV30	NA	TRBJ1-1	TGTGCCTGGAGTCCAACGGGGGGGAAAGCTTTCTTT	CAWSPTGGKAFF
medium-sized	TRBV18	NA	TRBJ2-7	TGTGCCAGCTCACCGCTAAGGAGCTCCTACGAGCAGTACTTC	CASSPLRSSYEQYF